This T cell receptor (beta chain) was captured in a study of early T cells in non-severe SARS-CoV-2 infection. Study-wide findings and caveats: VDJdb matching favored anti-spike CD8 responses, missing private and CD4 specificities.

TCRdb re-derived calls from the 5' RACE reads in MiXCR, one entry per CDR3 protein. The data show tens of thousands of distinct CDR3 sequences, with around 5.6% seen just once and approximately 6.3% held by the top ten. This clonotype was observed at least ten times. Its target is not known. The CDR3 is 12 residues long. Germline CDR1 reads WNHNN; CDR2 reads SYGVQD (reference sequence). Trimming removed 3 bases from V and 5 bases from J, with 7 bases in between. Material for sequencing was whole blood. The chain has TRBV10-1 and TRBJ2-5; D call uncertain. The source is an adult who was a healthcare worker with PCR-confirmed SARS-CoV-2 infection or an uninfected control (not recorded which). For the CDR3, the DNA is TGCGCCAGCAGTGACCCCTCGGAGACCCAGTACTTC. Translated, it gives CASSDPSETQYF.